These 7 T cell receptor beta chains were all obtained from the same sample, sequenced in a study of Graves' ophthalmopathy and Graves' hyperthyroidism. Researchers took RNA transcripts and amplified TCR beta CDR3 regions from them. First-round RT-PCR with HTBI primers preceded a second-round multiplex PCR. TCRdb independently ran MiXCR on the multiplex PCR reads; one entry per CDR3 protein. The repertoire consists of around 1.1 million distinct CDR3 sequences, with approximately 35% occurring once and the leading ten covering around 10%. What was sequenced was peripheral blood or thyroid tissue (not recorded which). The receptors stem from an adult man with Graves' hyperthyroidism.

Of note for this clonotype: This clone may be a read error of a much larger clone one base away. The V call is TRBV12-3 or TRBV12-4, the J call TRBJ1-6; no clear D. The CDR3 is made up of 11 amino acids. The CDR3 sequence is CASRVGSPPHF. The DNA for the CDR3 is TGTGCCAGCAGGGTGGGATCACCCCCCCACTTT.

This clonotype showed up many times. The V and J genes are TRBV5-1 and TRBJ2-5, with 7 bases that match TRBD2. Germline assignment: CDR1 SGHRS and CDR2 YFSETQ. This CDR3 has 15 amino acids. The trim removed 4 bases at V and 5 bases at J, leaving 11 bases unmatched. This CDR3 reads CASSPMGGKLETQYF. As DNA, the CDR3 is TGCGCCAGCAGCCCCATGGGAGGGAAATTGGAGACCCAGTACTTC.

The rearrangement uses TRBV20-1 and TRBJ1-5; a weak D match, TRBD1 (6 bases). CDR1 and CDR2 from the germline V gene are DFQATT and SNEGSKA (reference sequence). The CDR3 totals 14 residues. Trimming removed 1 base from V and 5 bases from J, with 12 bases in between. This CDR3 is CSARGGGAHQPQHF. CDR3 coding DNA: TGCAGTGCTAGAGGGGGGGGGGCCCATCAGCCCCAGCATTTT.

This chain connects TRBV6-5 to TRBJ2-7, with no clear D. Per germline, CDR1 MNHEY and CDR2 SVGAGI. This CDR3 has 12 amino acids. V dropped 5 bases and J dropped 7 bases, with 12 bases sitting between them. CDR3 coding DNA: TGTGCCAGCAGTCGGCTTCCGGATGAGCAGTACTTC. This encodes CASSRLPDEQYF.

The CDR3 nucleotides read TGCAGCGAAGACAGGGCGAACACTGAAGCTTTCTTT. Protein sequence: CSEDRANTEAFF. This chain joins TRBV29-1 and TRBJ1-1; 7 bases are a match to TRBD1. This CDR3 region has 12 residues. CDR1 and CDR2 from the germline V gene are SQVTM and ANQGSEA. V was clipped by 7 bases and J by 1 base; unmatched bases: 3. The variable domain in full, with the rest retrieved from reference TRBV29-1 and TRBJ1-1, is SAVISQKPSRDICQRGTSLTIQCQVDSQVTMMFWYRQQPGQSLTLIATANQGSEATYESGFVIDKFPISRPNLTFSTLTVSNMSPEDSSIYLCSEDRANTEAFFGQGTRLTVV.

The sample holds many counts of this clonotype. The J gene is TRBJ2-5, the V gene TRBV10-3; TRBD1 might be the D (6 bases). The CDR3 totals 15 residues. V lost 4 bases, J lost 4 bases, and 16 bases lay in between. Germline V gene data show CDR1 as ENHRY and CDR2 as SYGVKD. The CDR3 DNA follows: TGTGCCATCAGTGTAGAACGGGACATCTCAGAGACCCAGTACTTC. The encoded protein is CAISVERDISETQYF.

CDR3 DNA: TGTGCCAGCAGCTTAGGAGAGGGGTATGAGGGCTACACCTTC. Protein: CASSLGEGYEGYTF. V and J are TRBV7-9 and TRBJ1-2; the D gene is possibly TRBD1 (5 bases). This CDR3 has 14 residues. The germline gives CDR1 SEHNR, CDR2 FQNEAQ (reference sequence). V was cut by 1 base and J by 8 bases, with 14 bases left in between. Variable domain in full (rest from reference TRBV7-9 and TRBJ1-2): DTGVSQNPRHKITKRGQNVTFRCDPISEHNRLYWYRQTLGQGPEFLTYFQNEAQLEKSRLLSDRFSAERPKGSFSTLEIQRTEQGDSAMYLCASSLGEGYEGYTFGSGTRLTVV.